This section outlines one TCR beta chain sequence together with its context. Its cognate antigen is unknown. CDR3 size: 12 residues. V was shortened by 3 bases and J by 3 bases, with 3 bases between the two germline ends. The germline V gene encodes CDR1 SGHDT and CDR2 YYEEEE. These data originate in a study of CD8+ T cells in alopecia areata. Study-level information: Treated patients swallowed 5 to 10 mg of oral tofacitinib twice daily. Findings of the study overall: Since there was just one nonresponder, nobody can yet say how baseline CD8+ expansion ties to response. Scalp clonality and expanded CD8+ clones among the top 100 showed significant decreases with tofacitinib.

After isolation, RNA underwent reverse transcription to generate cDNA as the sequencing template. Here immunoSEQ multiplex PCR was the method, and the copy in TCRdb shows in-frame clones only, minus some. Counted here are around 100,000 clones, 44% occurring once; the ten biggest clones make up less than 20%. Treatment in this sample: oral pan-JAK inhibitor, 5-10 mg twice daily. Both CD4+ and CD8+ T cells were separated by sorting PBMCs. The chain carries TRBV5-6 and TRBJ1-4; D unresolved. The input for sequencing was CD8+ T cells sorted from blood, taken at week 24, from a patient treated with tofacitinib. The clonotype comes from a human donor with alopecia areata. CDR3 residues: CASSSANEKLFF. DNA for the CDR3: TGTGCCAGCAGCTCCGCTAATGAAAAACTGTTTTTT.